This entry concerns a single T cell receptor (beta chain). Authors' processing steps: By means of reference gene primer amplification, nucleated cell counts were estimated. Sequencing used immunoSEQ multiplex PCR; TCRdb keeps in-frame clones, though not all of them. The DNA gave D and trimming, while V, J and clone size come from that table. The sample holds some 220,000 clones, roughly 80% seen once. Looked up from germline, CDR1 is WSHSY and CDR2 is SAAADI. Trimming took off 8 bases at V and 0 bases at J, with 14 bases between the two ends. This CDR3 contains 14 residues. These data belong to a study of blood T cell repertoires in COVID-19. Study-level information: Sample material is recorded as cDNA or gDNA derived from T cells, B-cell-depleted T cells, or PBMCs.

The chain couples TRBV10-2 to TRBJ2-7; maybe TRBD2 (6 bases). Sequences were obtained from peripheral blood. The receptor was isolated from a woman in her 70s with acute or convalescent COVID-19. Here the CDR3 reads CASCTSHSSYEQYF. DNA of the CDR3: TGCGCCAGCTGTACTAGCCATAGCTCCTACGAGCAGTACTTC.